This entry lists 32 T cell receptor beta chains sequenced from one sample in a study of blood T cell repertoires in COVID-19. Using immunoSEQ multiplex PCR, the repertoire was profiled, and TCRdb retains in-frame clones only, with some absent. The sample carries over 35,000 clones, around 81% recorded once. The sequencing sample was made of peripheral blood. The receptors shown here come from a human donor in a cohort sampled during active COVID-19.

This chain uses TRBV28 with TRBJ2-7; the match to TRBD1 covers 7 bases. The CDR3 totals 16 residues. Germline V gene data show CDR1 as MDHEN and CDR2 as SYDVKM. Losses at the gene ends were 5 bases for V and 3 bases for J; bases not matched to a gene: 13. CDR3 loop: CASSPYPRGGGYEQYF. CDR3 sequence (DNA): TGTGCCAGCAGTCCATACCCCCGAGGGGGCGGCTACGAGCAGTACTTC.

This clone occurred once. The rearrangement uses TRBV18 and TRBJ2-4, with a possible D match to TRBD1 (5 bases). Germline CDR1 and CDR2: KGHSH and LQKENI. The germline V and J ends were trimmed by 6 bases and 0 bases, with 24 bases remaining between them. The CDR3 extends over 19 amino acids. CDR3 in DNA: TGTGCCAGCTCCCAACAAGATTTGCAGGGATTAGTAGCCAAAAACATTCAGTACTTC. Its translation is CASSQQDLQGLVAKNIQYF.

The DNA for the CDR3 is TGTGCCAGCAGCTTAGATCTAAAGGGGGAGCAGTTCTTC. Translating it yields CASSLDLKGEQFF. The V gene is TRBV11-3, the J gene TRBJ2-1; TRBD1 is a possible D gene (5 bases). Looked up from germline, CDR1 is SGHNT and CDR2 is YENEEA. CDR3 size: 13 residues. V lost 0 bases, J lost 10 bases, and 10 bases lay in between.

This clone was counted a few times. The gene calls are TRBV7-2 and TRBJ2-3; 10 nucleotides line up with TRBD2. Germline trimming cut 3 bases from V and 4 bases from J; bases unmatched to any gene: 7. The germline CDR1 and CDR2 sequences are SGHTA and FQGNSA. This CDR3 is built from 16 residues. Here the CDR3 DNA reads TGTGCCAGCAGCTTCCTTAGCGGGGGGCGAGCAGATACGCAGTATTTT. The encoded protein is CASSFLSGGRADTQYF.

The J gene is TRBJ1-5, the V gene TRBV3-1 (or the pseudogene TRBV3-2); D remains ambiguous. V was cut by 1 base and J by 9 bases, with 13 bases left in between. Germline V gene sequence: CDR1 LGHDT, CDR2 YNNKEL (reference sequence). This CDR3 is 14 amino acids long. CDR3 sequence reads: CASSQGPGAGPQHF. The CDR3 DNA sequence: TGTGCCAGCAGCCAAGGTCCCGGTGCCGGGCCCCAGCATTTT.

The chain links TRBV6-2 or TRBV6-3 to TRBJ1-2; 11 nucleotides line up with TRBD1. CDR3 size: 16 residues. Germline CDR1 reads MNHEY; CDR2 reads SVGEGT. V trimming: 4 bases; J trimming: 2 bases; junction bases outside the gene matches: 6. CDR3 sequence: CASSFRTGGLNYGYTF. CDR3 sequence (DNA): TGTGCCAGCAGTTTCCGGACAGGGGGCCTAAACTATGGCTACACCTTC.

J is TRBJ2-3 and V is TRBV7-2; TRBD2 matches 7 bases. CDR3 length: 16 amino acids. The V gene's germline CDR1 is SGHTA and CDR2 FQGNSA. V dropped 5 bases and J dropped 0; count of bases not matched to a gene: 8. In DNA, the CDR3 is TGTGCCAGCAGCCCGCAAGCGGGGCTTAGCACAGATACGCAGTATTTT. Its protein product is CASSPQAGLSTDTQYF.

The genes are TRBV4-3 and TRBJ1-2; 10 bases are a match to TRBD1. This CDR3 region has 17 residues. After removal of 4 bases from V and 7 bases from J, the junction contained 15 bases not matched to a gene. Germline CDR1 is LGHNA and CDR2 is YSLEER. CDR3 region: CASSPESPRQGAFGYTF. The DNA for the CDR3 is TGCGCCAGCAGCCCAGAGAGTCCGAGACAGGGGGCCTTTGGCTACACCTTC.

This clone has just one count. V is TRBV4-3 and J is TRBJ1-2, with D hard to call. Trimming shortened V by 0 bases and J by 13 bases, and 12 bases separated the two germline ends. Per germline, CDR1 LGHNA and CDR2 YSLEER. The CDR3 runs 12 residues. The CDR3 is CASSQDMSIPTF. The CDR3 nucleotides read TGCGCCAGCAGCCAAGATATGAGTATTCCCACCTTC.

This chain links TRBV4-1 with TRBJ1-1, with TRBD1 identical over 8 bases. The V gene's germline CDR1 is MGHRA and CDR2 YSYEKL. V trimming: 1 base; J trimming: 4 bases; junction bases outside the gene matches: 5. The CDR3 is 15 residues long. The CDR3 DNA is TGCGCCAGCAGCCAAGGACAGGGGACGATCACTGAAGCTTTCTTT. Translated, it gives CASSQGQGTITEAFF.

The chain links TRBV27 to TRBJ2-5; 10 bases agree with TRBD2. J gave up 4 bases and V 3 bases, and 5 bases lay outside the gene matches. This CDR3 has 15 amino acids. Germline CDR1 and CDR2: MNHEY and SMNVEV (reference sequence). CDR3 bases: TGTGCCAGCAGTTTCCAGCGGGGGGGCACAGAGACCCAGTACTTC. As protein: CASSFQRGGTETQYF.

The V call is TRBV6-2 or TRBV6-3, the J call TRBJ1-2, with D perhaps matching TRBD1 (6 bases). The CDR3 has 13 residues. CDR1 and CDR2 from the germline V gene are MNHEY and SVGEGT. Trimming took off 5 bases at V and 4 bases at J, with 11 bases between the two ends. The CDR3 is CASSTGFSYGYTF. The CDR3 bases are TGTGCCAGCAGTACAGGGTTTAGCTATGGCTACACCTTC.

V is TRBV28 and J is TRBJ1-3, with D maybe TRBD1 (6 bases). Germline CDR1 and CDR2: MDHEN and SYDVKM. This CDR3 region has 16 residues. Trimming removed 5 bases from V and 4 bases from J, with 18 bases in between. The CDR3 here is CASSNQGGVGGNTIYF. The CDR3 DNA reads as TGTGCCAGCAGTAACCAAGGGGGGGTGGGAGGAAACACCATATATTTT.

The chain uses TRBV30 and TRBJ2-5; 9 bases match TRBD1. The V gene end was trimmed by 5 bases and the J gene end by 4 bases; junction bases not matched to a gene: 8. From germline, CDR1 is GTSNPN and CDR2 SVGIG (reference sequence). This CDR3 region has 14 residues. This CDR3 is CAWLDRGGGETQYF. Here the CDR3 DNA reads TGTGCCTGGCTTGACAGGGGGGGAGGAGAGACCCAGTACTTC.

The chain links TRBV5-6 to TRBJ2-3; 9 bases are a match to TRBD1. V shed 4 bases, J shed 4 bases, and the junction held 10 bases outside the gene matches. The CDR3 extends over 16 amino acids. Germline V gives CDR1 SGHDT, CDR2 YYEEEE. The CDR3 here is CASSMGTGLMADTQYF. In nucleotides, the CDR3 is TGTGCCAGCAGCATGGGGACAGGGTTAATGGCAGATACGCAGTATTTT.

The CDR3 region is CASSLKAGGTYNEQFF. The CDR3 bases are TGTGCCAGCAGCTTAAAAGCGGGGGGTACCTACAATGAGCAGTTCTTC. The chain employs TRBV7-3 and TRBJ2-1; 9 bases agree with TRBD2. Unmatched junction bases numbered 3, after V lost 1 base and J lost 2 bases. This CDR3 is built from 16 residues. Germline CDR1 and CDR2: SGHTA and FQGTGA.

The V gene is TRBV27, the J gene TRBJ2-5; maybe TRBD2 (5 bases). The CDR3 is 11 amino acids. The V gene's germline CDR1 is MNHEY and CDR2 SMNVEV (reference sequence). V lost 9 bases and J lost 1, with 6 bases in between. The DNA for the CDR3 is TGTGCCAGGGACTGCCAAGAGACCCAGTACTTC. This codes for CARDCQETQYF.

The table lists this clone with a few counts. This sequence joins TRBV9 and TRBJ1-2; tentatively, D is TRBD1 (5 bases). Germline assignment: CDR1 SGDLS and CDR2 YYNGEE. CDR3 length: 12 amino acids. V was trimmed by 5 bases and J by 2 bases, leaving 7 bases between them. The CDR3 loop is CASSGGNYGYTF. The CDR3 DNA is TGTGCCAGCAGTGGGGGGAACTATGGCTACACCTTC. Combining the CDR3 with reference TRBV9 and TRBJ1-2 gives the whole variable domain DSGVTQTPKHLITATGQRVTLRCSPRSGDLSVYWYQQSLDQGLQFLIQYYNGEERAKGNILERFSAQQFPDLHSELNLSSLELGDSALYFCASSGGNYGYTFGSGTRLTVV.

The chain carries TRBV4-1 and TRBJ1-2, with TRBD1 identical over 7 bases. Germline V gene data show CDR1 as MGHRA and CDR2 as YSYEKL. The CDR3 covers 16 residues. V was clipped by 0 bases and J by 4 bases; unmatched bases: 8. The DNA for the CDR3 is TGCGCCAGCAGCCAAGAACAGGGGCAGGTTTCCTATGGCTACACCTTC. Translated: CASSQEQGQVSYGYTF.

The V gene is TRBV3-1 (or the pseudogene TRBV3-2), the J gene TRBJ2-5; D perhaps matches TRBD1 (6 bases). Germline values: CDR1 LGHDT, CDR2 YNNKEL (reference sequence). Trimming shortened V by 1 base and J by 3 bases, and 6 bases separated the two germline ends. The CDR3 extends over 13 amino acids. The CDR3 loop reads CASSQGTEETQYF. The CDR3 DNA is TGTGCCAGCAGCCAAGGGACAGAAGAGACCCAGTACTTC.

The chain is built from TRBV9 and TRBJ1-3; D call uncertain. The CDR3 length is 16 residues. Germline values: CDR1 SGDLS, CDR2 YYNGEE. Trimming left V 2 bases short and J 3 bases short, with 15 bases between. CDR3 nucleotides: TGTGCCAGCAGCGTTAGAGAAGAATCTGTTGGAAACACCATATATTTT. Amino acid sequence: CASSVREESVGNTIYF.

The chain is built from TRBV5-1 and TRBJ1-2; weak D call: TRBD1 (6 bases). V shed 5 bases and J shed 4 bases, with 18 bases lying between them. The CDR3 runs to 15 residues. CDR1 is SGHRS and CDR2 is YFSETQ in the germline V gene. The CDR3 here is CASRIDGQSIYGYTF. CDR3 nucleotides: TGCGCCAGCAGAATTGACGGACAGTCGATCTATGGCTACACCTTC.

This chain joins TRBV27 and TRBJ2-5, with D unclear. Trimming pared 4 bases from V and 0 bases from J, leaving 18 bases between. The CDR3 loop spans 17 amino acids. CDR1 MNHEY and CDR2 SMNVEV come from the germline V gene (reference sequence). CDR3 sequence reads: CASSYQGRGAYQETQYF. CDR3 in DNA: TGTGCCAGCAGTTATCAAGGCCGCGGAGCGTACCAAGAGACCCAGTACTTC.

Comment on this clone: Compared with germline, one end of the junction differs, possibly owing to a read error. CDR3 loop: CASSLGGSRQETQYF. CDR3 DNA: TGTGCTAGCAGCTTAGGGGGCAGCCGCCAAGAGACCCAGTACTTC. The V and J genes are TRBV7-7 and TRBJ2-5; 7 bases agree with TRBD1. The CDR3 sequence is 15 residues long. CDR1 and CDR2 from the germline V gene are SSHAT and FNYEAQ (reference sequence).

As for this clone: The same CDR3 arises from other DNA sequences in this sample as well. The rearrangement joins TRBV7-6 to TRBJ1-2; 11 bases line up with TRBD1. This CDR3 region has 17 residues. Germline V gene sequence: CDR1 SGHVS, CDR2 FNYEAQ. The V segment lost 1 base and the J segment 8 bases; nucleotides outside the gene matches: 12. The CDR3 coding sequence is TGTGCCAGCAGCTTAGGGTTGCATGGACAGGGGGCGAAGGGCTACACCTTC. Residues: CASSLGLHGQGAKGYTF.

The gene calls are TRBV3-1 (or the pseudogene TRBV3-2) and TRBJ1-1; no definite D call. This CDR3 comprises 13 residues. With 3 bases removed from V and 0 bases from J, the gap between germline ends came to 5 bases. Germline V gives CDR1 LGHDT, CDR2 YNNKEL (reference sequence). DNA of the CDR3: TGTGCCAGCAGCCAGGCGGTGAACACTGAAGCTTTCTTT. Translating it yields CASSQAVNTEAFF.

This chain joins TRBV21-1 and TRBJ1-1. TRBV21-1 is a pseudogene segment. The CDR3 totals 14 residues. This chain's CDR3 is CASSLRRGDTEAFF. CDR3 in DNA: TGTGCCAGCAGCCTTAGGCGGGGGGACACTGAAGCTTTCTTT.

The chain recombines TRBV27 with TRBJ1-2; TRBD1 is a possible D gene (6 bases). The CDR3 runs to 15 residues. Trimming removed 5 bases at V and 2 bases at J, with 15 bases between. In germline, CDR1 is MNHEY, CDR2 SMNVEV (reference sequence). CDR3 protein: CASSPALGGNYGYTF. In nucleotides, the CDR3 is TGTGCCAGCAGTCCCGCCTTAGGGGGAAACTATGGCTACACCTTC.

The chain has TRBV18 and TRBJ2-7; tentatively, D is TRBD2 (7 bases). CDR1 KGHSH and CDR2 LQKENI come from the germline V gene. The CDR3 covers 14 residues. Trimming removed 5 bases at V and 4 bases at J, with 15 bases between. CDR3: CASSRGGPDYEQYF. The CDR3, as DNA: TGTGCCAGCTCAAGGGGGGGCCCCGATTACGAGCAGTACTTC.

The chain recombines TRBV4-3 with TRBJ2-1; tentative D call: TRBD1 (5 bases). The V gene's germline CDR1 is LGHNA and CDR2 YSLEER. V lost 0 bases and J lost 2, with 11 bases in between. The CDR3 covers 16 residues. CDR3 sequence: CASSQDREQPYNEQFF. Here the CDR3 DNA reads TGCGCCAGCAGCCAAGACAGGGAACAGCCCTACAATGAGCAGTTCTTC.

This chain uses TRBV6-5 with TRBJ1-5; D remains ambiguous. From germline, CDR1 is MNHEY and CDR2 SVGAGI. V lost 2 bases, J lost 5 bases, and 7 bases lay in between. CDR3 size: 13 residues. CDR3 protein: CASSYGPDQPQHF. CDR3 DNA: TGTGCCAGCAGTTACGGCCCAGATCAGCCCCAGCATTTT.

The V call is TRBV4-3, the J call TRBJ2-4, with TRBD2 as a possible D gene (6 bases). The CDR3 consists of 16 residues. Deletions cut 0 bases from V and 3 bases from J, with 12 bases between. Germline CDR1 reads LGHNA; CDR2 reads YSLEER. In DNA, the CDR3 is TGCGCCAGCAGCCAAGATTACGGGGAGGACAAAAACATTCAGTACTTC. Translated: CASSQDYGEDKNIQYF.